This T cell receptor (beta chain) was recorded in a study of beta chain features in type 1 diabetes. The authors sorted CD4+ naive, central memory, regulatory and stem cell-like memory cells via CD45RO/CCR7/CD25/CD127/CD95/CD27. Study-wide results and caveats: Among patients, naive, central memory and Treg TCRB repertoires appeared more similar than among healthy donors. Type 1 diabetes patients showed fewer insertions and more deletions at VDJ junctions. Shortening of TCRB CDR3s, moderate but significant, appeared in all four CD4+ subsets of Type 1 diabetes patients.

The V gene's germline CDR1 is GTSNPN and CDR2 SVGIG (reference sequence). CDR3 size: 15 residues. Unmatched junction bases numbered 11, after V lost 3 bases and J lost 6 bases. This clone was seen only a few times. The antigen remains undetermined. Expressed TCRB transcripts were sequenced after all isolated RNA was converted to cDNA. Read counts averaged approximately 3.5 million for samples of naive, central memory and regulatory T cells. Profiling relied on immunoSEQ multiplex PCR, and the TCRdb table lists in-frame clones only, not all of them. The sample carries more than 300,000 clones, over 10% recorded once.

Sample: naive CD4+ T cells from blood. The origin of this receptor is a woman under 30 with type 1 diabetes. The rearrangement uses TRBV30 and TRBJ2-3; 8 nucleotides line up with TRBD2. For the CDR3, the DNA is TGTGCCTGGAGCAGAGCGGGAGCCGTGGCGGATACGCAGTATTTT. Amino acids: CAWSRAGAVADTQYF.